Given below is one T cell receptor (beta chain) in context. Antigen: not known. This was the immunoSEQ v3 assay. TCRdb's table, derived via immunoSEQ multiplex PCR, lists solely in-frame clones and lacks some. Of approximately 30,000 clones in the sample, about 70% were seen once. Described time point: pre-treatment sample, taken before nivolumab and TIL therapy. The data stem from a study of TIL therapy for anti-PD-1-resistant metastatic lung cancer. Study background: Most patients had lung adenocarcinoma. Tumors carried a median about 1.5 non-synonymous mutations per megabase. The study's findings and limits: The baseline peripheral repertoire was partially replaced by infused TIL clonotypes that later decayed.

With 6 bases removed from V and 0 bases from J, the gap between germline ends came to 8 bases. Germline loops: CDR1 WSHSY, CDR2 SAAADI. The CDR3 length is 14 residues. The source was blood, collected at baseline. The rearrangement links TRBV10-2 to TRBJ2-2, with D possibly TRBD1 on 5 matching bases. This receptor was obtained from a woman between 30 and 85 years old with non-small cell lung cancer. The CDR3 loop is CASRDTSNTGELFF. CDR3 sequence (DNA): TGCGCCAGCAGGGACACATCGAACACCGGGGAGCTGTTTTTT.